Below are 26 T cell receptor beta chains sequenced from a single sample in a study of shared clonotypes between healthy human individuals. The repertoire was sequenced with immunoSEQ multiplex PCR; TCRdb's copy has only in-frame clones and lacks some. The table lists approximately 1,500,000 clones, around 95% of them singletons. The sample consisted of naive CD4+ T cells sorted from blood. Documented subset: CD45RA+ positively selected. The receptors were sampled from a man under 40 in good health.

This chain uses TRBV19 with TRBJ2-3; 9 positions match TRBD2. With V trimmed by 3 bases and J by 5 bases, 6 bases remained unmatched. CDR1 is LNHDA and CDR2 is SQIVND in the germline V gene (reference sequence). The CDR3 has 15 residues. In nucleotides, the CDR3 is TGTGCCAGTAGTATTATAGCGGGAGTTGTAGATACGCAGTATTTT. This translates into CASSIIAGVVDTQYF.

The V call is TRBV15, the J call TRBJ1-1; 7 bases agree with TRBD1. This CDR3 region has 15 residues. The J segment lost 0 bases and the V segment lost 2 bases, leaving 3 bases of the junction unmatched. Germline values: CDR1 LNHNV, CDR2 YYDKDF (reference sequence). CDR3 nucleotides: TGTGCCACCAGCAGATACAGGGGAATGAACACTGAAGCTTTCTTT. This translates into CATSRYRGMNTEAFF.

CDR3 DNA: TGTGCCAGCAGGCGAGGGACCGCGAACACCGGGGAGCTGTTTTTT. This gives the protein CASRRGTANTGELFF. The chain uses TRBV2 and TRBJ2-2; D tentatively fits TRBD1 or TRBD2 (5 bases each). The CDR3 runs 15 residues. The germline V gene encodes CDR1 SNHLY and CDR2 FYNNEI. The germline V and J ends were trimmed by 6 bases and 0 bases, with 11 bases remaining between them.

The chain links TRBV7-3 to TRBJ2-3; the D is unclear. The CDR3 is 13 amino acids. Germline V CDR1 and CDR2: SGHTA, FQGTGA. Trimming stripped 3 bases from V and 3 bases from J, with 7 bases between. The CDR3 coding sequence is TGTGCCAGCAGCTTCGCCCGGACAGATACGCAGTATTTT. Encoded protein: CASSFARTDTQYF. Using reference TRBV7-3 and TRBJ2-3 for the parts outside the CDR3, the full variable domain is GAGVSQTPSNKVTEKGKYVELRCDPISGHTALYWYRQSLGQGPEFLIYFQGTGAADDSGLPNDRFFAVRPEGSVSTLKIQRTERGDSAVYLCASSFARTDTQYFGPGTRLTVL.

V and J are TRBV28 and TRBJ2-7, with 8 bases matching TRBD1. The germline CDR1 and CDR2 sequences are MDHEN and SYDVKM. The CDR3 sequence is 15 residues long. V lost 5 bases to trimming and J lost 3 bases; unmatched junction nucleotides: 9. The CDR3 nucleotides are TGTGCCAGCAGTCTCCAACAGGGGGGCCACTACGAGCAGTACTTC. It specifies CASSLQQGGHYEQYF.

The chain joins TRBV25-1 to TRBJ1-1; D may be TRBD1 (5 bases). V lost 6 bases, J lost 11 bases, and 19 bases lay in between. Per germline, CDR1 MGHDK and CDR2 SYGVNS. The CDR3 is 13 amino acids. Here the CDR3 DNA reads TGTGCCAGCAGCGAAAGGGGAGGGAGCCAGGCTTTCTTT. It is translated as CASSERGGSQAFF. Filled out from reference TRBV25-1 and TRBJ1-1, the complete variable domain reads EADIYQTPRYLVIGTGKKITLECSQTMGHDKMYWYQQDPGMELHLIHYSYGVNSTEKGDLSSESTVSRIRTEHFPLTLESARPSHTSQYLCASSERGGSQAFFGQGTRLTVV.

This clone was seen only once. The rearrangement joins TRBV29-1 to TRBJ2-1; 9 bases are a match to TRBD2. V shed 4 bases and J 6 bases; nucleotides not matched to a gene: 10. CDR3 size: 15 residues. CDR1 is SQVTM, CDR2 ANQGSEA, per germline. CDR3 in amino acids: CSVGEAGGPLNEQFF. Here the CDR3 DNA reads TGCAGCGTTGGGGAGGCGGGAGGGCCCCTCAATGAGCAGTTCTTC.

The J gene is TRBJ1-1, the V gene TRBV5-4; TRBD1 might be the D (5 bases). With 4 bases removed from V and 5 bases from J, the gap between germline ends came to 15 bases. Germline values: CDR1 SGHNT, CDR2 YYREEE (reference sequence). There are 14 residues in the CDR3. The CDR3 here is CASSTRDPGTEAFF. For the CDR3, the DNA is TGTGCCAGCAGCACCAGGGACCCGGGGACTGAAGCTTTCTTT. Based on the CDR3 plus reference TRBV5-4 and TRBJ1-1, the full variable domain is ETGVTQSPTHLIKTRGQQVTLRCSSQSGHNTVSWYQQALGQGPQFIFQYYREEENGRGNFPPRFSGLQFPNYSSELNVNALELDDSALYLCASSTRDPGTEAFFGQGTRLTVV.

This sequence joins TRBV6-1 and TRBJ1-5; TRBD1 matches 11 bases. The CDR3 covers 19 residues. Germline V gene data show CDR1 as MNHNS and CDR2 as SASEGT. V lost 4 bases and J lost 1; bases outside the gene matches: 12. The CDR3 DNA sequence: TGTGCCAGCAGTGGTTGGGGGACAGGGGGGTCACGGAGCAATCAGCCCCAGCATTTT. The encoded protein is CASSGWGTGGSRSNQPQHF.

About this clone itself: This CDR3 is also generated by other DNA sequences in the sample. J is TRBJ2-3 and V is TRBV20-1; D unresolved. V was clipped by 5 bases and J by 3 bases, with 3 bases between them. The length of the CDR3 is 10 residues. Germline V gene data show CDR1 as DFQATT and CDR2 as SNEGSKA (reference sequence). The chain's CDR3 is CSALTDTQYF. The CDR3 bases are TGCAGTGCTCTGACAGATACGCAGTATTTT.

This clone has just one count. The V and J genes are TRBV7-9 and TRBJ1-3; D unresolved. Between the trimmed V and J ends, which lost 5 bases and 4 bases, there was a span of 15 bases. Germline-derived CDR1 and CDR2 are SEHNR and FQNEAQ (reference sequence). The CDR3 is 15 amino acids. CDR3 DNA sequence: TGTGCCAGCAGCCCCGGGCCCTTGGGAGGAAACACCATATATTTT. It translates to CASSPGPLGGNTIYF.

V is TRBV4-2 and J is TRBJ2-3; TRBD2 matches 8 bases. The length of the CDR3 is 16 residues. Germline V gene lookup returns CDR1 LGHNA and CDR2 YNFKEQ. V shed 4 bases, J shed 3 bases, and the junction held 9 bases outside the gene matches. The CDR3 loop reads CASSLRSGSTTDTQYF. CDR3 bases: TGTGCCAGCAGCCTTCGGAGCGGGAGTACGACAGATACGCAGTATTTT.

The rearrangement joins TRBV7-6 to TRBJ2-2; no clear D. Germline CDR1 SGHVS, CDR2 FNYEAQ. CDR3 length equals 15 residues. V lost 5 bases, J lost 0 bases, and 10 bases lay in between. CDR3 sequence reads: CASSRDGANTGELFF. The DNA of the CDR3 is TGTGCCAGCAGCAGAGACGGTGCGAACACCGGGGAGCTGTTTTTT. Together with reference TRBV7-6 and TRBJ2-2, the CDR3 gives the full variable domain: GAGVSQSPRYKVTKRGQDVALRCDPISGHVSLYWYRQALGQGPEFLTYFNYEAQQDKSGLPNDRFSAERPEGSISTLTIQRTEQRDSAMYRCASSRDGANTGELFFGEGSRLTVL.

This chain joins TRBV7-9 and TRBJ2-7, with a possible D match to TRBD1 (6 bases). Germline values: CDR1 SEHNR, CDR2 FQNEAQ (reference sequence). Trimming pared 1 base from V and 0 bases from J, leaving 10 bases between. The CDR3 has 15 residues. CDR3 protein: CASSLDQGTSYEQYF. CDR3 sequence (DNA): TGTGCCAGCAGCTTAGATCAGGGGACCTCCTACGAGCAGTACTTC.

The J gene is TRBJ2-1, the V gene TRBV28, with 10 bases identical to TRBD2. V trimming: 4 bases; J trimming: 7 bases; junction bases outside the gene matches: 13. The CDR3 runs 17 residues. Germline V gene data show CDR1 as MDHEN and CDR2 as SYDVKM. The CDR3 DNA follows: TGTGCCAGCAGTTCCCCCGTTGGGGTTAGCGGGAGGAATGAGCAGTTCTTC. Its protein is CASSSPVGVSGRNEQFF.

The chain links TRBV5-1 to TRBJ2-7; the match to TRBD2 covers 13 bases. CDR3 length: 16 residues. CDR1 and CDR2 from the germline V gene are SGHRS and YFSETQ. V shed 4 bases and J 1 base; nucleotides not matched to a gene: 5. The CDR3 DNA is TGCGCCAGCAGCGAGGGACTAGCGGGAATATCCTACGAGCAGTACTTC. This codes for CASSEGLAGISYEQYF.

The genes are TRBV7-3 and TRBJ1-1; D is unclear. This CDR3 is built from 13 residues. In germline, CDR1 is SGHTA, CDR2 FQGTGA. The V end was cut by 5 bases, the J end by 4 bases, with 11 bases between. The CDR3 loop reads CASSPGVPTEAFF. The CDR3 nucleotides read TGTGCCAGCAGCCCCGGGGTCCCCACTGAAGCTTTCTTT.

This sequence joins TRBV20-1 and TRBJ2-1; D is possibly TRBD2 (5 bases). CDR3 length: 11 amino acids. The V end was cut by 7 bases, the J end by 8 bases, with 12 bases between. CDR1 and CDR2 (germline): DFQATT, SNEGSKA (reference sequence). CDR3 DNA sequence: TGCAGTGGTAAACTAGGGTATGAGCAGTTCTTC. It translates to CSGKLGYEQFF.

The rearrangement joins TRBV5-4 to TRBJ2-5; the match to TRBD2 covers 9 bases. The CDR3 totals 14 residues. J was trimmed by 5 bases and V by 1 base; bases with no gene match: 3. Germline loops: CDR1 SGHNT, CDR2 YYREEE (reference sequence). This CDR3 reads CASSLRGRDETQYF. CDR3 nucleotides: TGTGCCAGCAGCTTGCGCGGGAGGGATGAGACCCAGTACTTC.

The J gene is TRBJ2-7, the V gene TRBV28; either TRBD1 or TRBD2 may supply D (5 bases each). V shed 1 base and J shed 2 bases, with 9 bases lying between them. Germline V gene lookup returns CDR1 MDHEN and CDR2 SYDVKM. This CDR3 region has 14 residues. CDR3 region: CASSLYRGPYEQYF. The CDR3 bases are TGTGCCAGCAGTTTATATCGGGGACCCTACGAGCAGTACTTC.

The chain employs TRBV5-1 and TRBJ2-7, with 8 bases identical to TRBD1. The V and J ends lost 3 bases and 2 bases, in that order; junction bases with no gene match: 7. CDR3 length: 15 residues. CDR1 is SGHRS and CDR2 is YFSETQ in the germline V gene. Here the CDR3 reads CASSSGTGITYEQYF. In DNA form, the CDR3 reads TGCGCCAGCAGCTCCGGGACAGGCATAACCTACGAGCAGTACTTC.

V and J are TRBV13 and TRBJ2-1; 10 nucleotides line up with TRBD2. Germline V gene lookup returns CDR1 PRHDT and CDR2 FYEKMQ (reference sequence). There are 15 residues in the CDR3. With 3 bases clipped from V and 4 bases from J, the junction kept 3 bases outside the gene matches. The DNA of the CDR3 is TGTGCCAGCAGCTTGGGACTAGCGCCGTACAATGAGCAGTTCTTC. Its protein product is CASSLGLAPYNEQFF.

The rearrangement links TRBV6-5 to TRBJ2-1, with D perhaps matching TRBD1 (6 bases). The V and J ends lost 2 bases and 2 bases respectively, with 10 bases between them. The CDR3 spans 15 residues. Looked up from germline, CDR1 is MNHEY and CDR2 is SVGAGI. CDR3 nucleotides: TGTGCCAGCAGTTACAAGGGGGTAACCTACAATGAGCAGTTCTTC. As protein: CASSYKGVTYNEQFF.

The chain employs TRBV9 and TRBJ2-5; D not resolved. This CDR3 is 15 amino acids long. V was pared by 0 bases and J by 1 base, with 10 bases between. Per the germline V gene, CDR1 is SGDLS and CDR2 is YYNGEE. CDR3: CASSVGPTAQETQYF. CDR3 nucleotides: TGTGCCAGCAGCGTAGGACCCACCGCCCAAGAGACCCAGTACTTC.

V usage is TRBV28 and J usage is TRBJ1-2; D is undetermined. CDR3 length: 12 amino acids. Germline V gives CDR1 MDHEN, CDR2 SYDVKM. Trimming pared 3 bases from V and 8 bases from J, leaving 10 bases between. Written as DNA, the CDR3 is TGTGCCAGCAGTTTTTCCCCGGTCGGCTACACCTTC. Translated, it gives CASSFSPVGYTF.

The chain links TRBV10-1 to TRBJ2-1; the D gene is possibly TRBD2 (5 bases). The CDR3 has 16 residues. V was pared by 0 bases and J by 2 bases, with 11 bases between. Per the germline V gene, CDR1 is WNHNN and CDR2 is SYGVQD (reference sequence). The DNA of the CDR3 is TGCGCCAGCAGTGAGTCGAGGCGGGTTACCTACAATGAGCAGTTCTTC. Translation gives CASSESRRVTYNEQFF.